These T cell receptor beta chains were read from a single sample in a study of T-cell reconstitution after alpha-beta-depleted transplantation in children. TCRdb passed the PCR reads through MiXCR, listing each CDR3 protein once. The table includes hundreds of thousands of distinct CDR3 sequences, more than 10% detected once. The sample was PBMCs, taken from the stem cell graft. These receptors were taken from a human donor who donated a stem cell graft to a child with Fanconi anemia. Each CDR3 is given with its conserved first and last residue. The D gene is left open where the match is weak. Expanded clones are given a class, and other clones once, few, many or no size at all.

D gene: TRBD1
V gene: TRBV12-3/TRBV12-4
clone size: .
J gene: TRBJ1-5
CDR3 DNA: TGTGCCAGCAGTTCGGGACAGGGATACCAGCCCCAGCATTTT
CDR3 protein: CASSSGQGYQPQHF

D gene: .
V gene: TRBV11-1
clone size: many
J gene: TRBJ1-3
CDR3 DNA: TGTGCCAGCAGCGACCACCTTGGGGACACCATATATTTT
CDR3 protein: CASSDHLGDTIYF

D gene: TRBD2
V gene: TRBV29-1
clone size: many
J gene: TRBJ2-2
CDR3 DNA: TGCAGCGTTTTAGCGGGCGTGAACACCGGGGAGCTGTTTTTT
CDR3 protein: CSVLAGVNTGELFF

D gene: .
V gene: TRBV5-1
clone size: many
J gene: TRBJ2-1
CDR3 DNA: TGCGCCAGCAGCTTGATAGGGAGGTACGAGCAGTTCTTC
CDR3 protein: CASSLIGRYEQFF

D gene: .
V gene: TRBV5-5
clone size: many
J gene: TRBJ2-5
CDR3 DNA: TGTGCCAGCAGCTCAGACCAGGGTAGGAGCGAGACCCAGTACTTC
CDR3 protein: CASSSDQGRSETQYF

D gene: .
V gene: TRBV7-2
clone size: many
J gene: TRBJ1-5
CDR3 DNA: TGTGCCAGCAGCTTAGTAGATCTATATAGCAATCAGCCCCAGCATTTT
CDR3 protein: CASSLVDLYSNQPQHF

D gene: .
V gene: TRBV29-1
clone size: .
J gene: TRBJ2-3
CDR3 DNA: TGCAGCGTTGCAGGGGGGAGAGGCACAGATACGCAGTATTTT
CDR3 protein: CSVAGGRGTDTQYF

D gene: .
V gene: TRBV7-2
clone size: many
J gene: TRBJ2-7
CDR3 DNA: TGTGCCAGCAGCTTAAGAGGGGGACCCCTAGAGCAGTACTTC
CDR3 protein: CASSLRGGPLEQYF

D gene: .
V gene: TRBV5-1
clone size: .
J gene: TRBJ2-3
CDR3 DNA: TGCGCCAGCAGCTTGGGGCAGGCCGAAGATACGCAGTATTTT
CDR3 protein: CASSLGQAEDTQYF

D gene: TRBD1
V gene: TRBV29-1
clone size: .
J gene: TRBJ2-1
CDR3 DNA: TGCAGCGTCGACAGGGAACTTTACAATGAGCAGTTCTTC
CDR3 protein: CSVDRELYNEQFF

D gene: .
V gene: TRBV12-3/TRBV12-4
clone size: many
J gene: TRBJ1-2
CDR3 DNA: TGTGCCAGCAGCGCACAAGAATTGGGAGGCTACACCTTC
CDR3 protein: CASSAQELGGYTF

D gene: .
V gene: TRBV5-4
clone size: few
J gene: TRBJ1-2
CDR3 DNA: TGTGCCAGCAGCACTCCCGTGGGGGGCTACACCTTC
CDR3 protein: CASSTPVGGYTF

D gene: .
V gene: TRBV20-1
clone size: many
J gene: TRBJ2-1
CDR3 DNA: TGCAGTGCCCTCGAAAGCCGGAGTGGGTACAATGAGCAGTTCTTC
CDR3 protein: CSALESRSGYNEQFF

D gene: .
V gene: TRBV27
clone size: few
J gene: TRBJ2-4
CDR3 DNA: TGTGCCAGCAGTTTATCTCCTCCGCCCCTTGTTCAGTACTTC
CDR3 protein: CASSLSPPPLVQYF

D gene: .
V gene: TRBV12-3/TRBV12-4
clone size: few
J gene: TRBJ1-2
CDR3 DNA: TGTGCCAGCAGTTTAAGCCCCGGGAATAATGGCTACACCTTC
CDR3 protein: CASSLSPGNNGYTF

D gene: TRBD2
V gene: TRBV3-1
clone size: few
J gene: TRBJ2-1
CDR3 DNA: TGTGCCAGCGGGGGCGGGGGGGCGAATGAGCAGTTCTTC
CDR3 protein: CASGGGGANEQFF

D gene: .
V gene: TRBV5-1
clone size: many
J gene: TRBJ2-5
CDR3 DNA: TGCGCCAGCAGCTTCCAGGGGCTAGAGACCCAGTACTTC
CDR3 protein: CASSFQGLETQYF

D gene: .
V gene: TRBV12-3/TRBV12-4
clone size: many
J gene: TRBJ2-7
CDR3 DNA: TGTGCCAGCAGTTCAGGGTTCGGCGAGCAGTACTTC
CDR3 protein: CASSSGFGEQYF

D gene: .
V gene: TRBV19
clone size: many
J gene: TRBJ1-1
CDR3 DNA: TGTGCCAGTAGTACCAACAGGAACACTGAAGCTTTCTTT
CDR3 protein: CASSTNRNTEAFF